This TCR beta chain comes out of a study of sequential checkpoint blockade in melanoma. Study overall: Patients were randomized 1:1 to nivolumab-then-ipilimumab or ipilimumab-then-nivolumab first-line. Both treatment sequences were followed by maintenance nivolumab.

Sequenced by immunoSEQ multiplex PCR; TCRdb stores in-frame clones only, minus some. The sample lists 40,000 or so clones; 86% were seen once. Indicated treatment: randomized to nivolumab then ipilimumab (arm A) or the reverse (arm B). CDR1 and CDR2 (germline): PRHDT, FYEKMQ (reference sequence). Trimming cost V 4 bases and J 6 bases; bases outside gene matches: 6. This CDR3 spans 14 amino acids. Sequenced material: CD8+ T cells sorted from blood (inferred from file names), taken from a patient given nivolumab and ipilimumab in sequence. The source of this sequence is a human donor with melanoma. The chain recombines TRBV13 with TRBJ2-7, with 10 bases lining up with TRBD2. CDR3 in amino acids: CASSWTLAGGEQYV. The CDR3 nucleotides are TGTGCCAGCAGCTGGACTTTAGCGGGAGGCGAGCAGTACGTC.